This passage covers 18 T cell receptor beta chains from one sample sequenced in a study of neurological immune-mediated disorders. TCRdb recomputed calls from the 5' RACE reads with MiXCR, one row per CDR3 protein. The table records 85,000 to 100,000 distinct CDR3 sequences, 3.5% to 4% of them present only once. Specimen: PBMCs. The origin of the receptors is a woman aged 18 to 35 with multiple sclerosis.

This clonotype was found many times. The chain is built from TRBV20-1 and TRBJ1-2; D is unresolved. This CDR3 is built from 12 residues. Germline CDR1 is DFQATT and CDR2 is SNEGSKA (reference sequence). The germline V and J ends were trimmed by 6 bases and 4 bases, with 12 bases remaining between them. This CDR3 reads CSAPRTSYGYTF. DNA for the CDR3: TGCAGTGCCCCAAGGACCTCCTATGGCTACACCTTC.

At least ten counts were recorded for this clonotype. The chain joins TRBV28 to TRBJ2-1, with D possibly TRBD2 on 5 matching bases. Trimming removed 6 bases at V and 6 bases at J, with 21 bases between. This CDR3 has 16 residues. Germline V gives CDR1 MDHEN, CDR2 SYDVKM. The CDR3 protein is CASRRAGILKGNEQFF. CDR3 coding DNA: TGTGCCAGCAGGAGGGCCGGGATTCTCAAGGGCAATGAGCAGTTCTTC.

Ten or more counts support this clonotype. The chain carries TRBV7-9 and TRBJ1-5; 8 nucleotides agree with TRBD1. This CDR3 spans 15 amino acids. Germline V gene data show CDR1 as SEHNR and CDR2 as FQNEAQ (reference sequence). The V gene end was trimmed by 6 bases and the J gene end by 0 bases; junction bases not matched to a gene: 4. The CDR3 coding sequence is TGTGCCAGCAGTCGTACAGGGGGTAGCAATCAGCCCCAGCATTTT. It specifies CASSRTGGSNQPQHF.

This clonotype came up many times. The gene calls are TRBV12-3 or TRBV12-4 and TRBJ1-2, with 8 nucleotides matching TRBD1. The V segment lost 2 bases and the J segment 4 bases; nucleotides outside the gene matches: 6. The length of the CDR3 is 15 residues. As DNA, the CDR3 is TGTGCCAGCAGTTTATCAGGGGGCGTGGGCTATGGCTACACCTTC. Translation: CASSLSGGVGYGYTF.

This clonotype was picked up a small number of times. This chain links TRBV5-1 with TRBJ1-4; perhaps TRBD1 as D (5 bases). CDR1 is SGHRS and CDR2 is YFSETQ in the germline V gene. This CDR3 is 14 amino acids long. V was clipped by 3 bases and J by 3 bases, with 9 bases between them. The CDR3 coding sequence is TGCGCCAGCAGCTGGGACGGATCTAATGAAAAACTGTTTTTT. Translation gives CASSWDGSNEKLFF.

This clonotype has ten or more counts. The chain combines TRBV20-1 with TRBJ1-6, with TRBD1 as a possible D gene (5 bases). Germline CDR1 is DFQATT and CDR2 is SNEGSKA (reference sequence). V dropped 5 bases and J dropped 0 bases, with 14 bases sitting between them. This CDR3 comprises 16 residues. Here the CDR3 reads CSAEDSFSSYNSPLHF. The CDR3 region has the DNA TGCAGTGCTGAAGACAGCTTCAGCTCCTATAATTCACCCCTCCACTTT.

In its sample, this clonotype was seen many times. This chain joins TRBV5-6 and TRBJ1-1; tentative D call: TRBD1 (6 bases). There are 17 residues in the CDR3. CDR1 and CDR2 from the germline V gene are SGHDT and YYEEEE. The V gene lost 4 bases and the J gene lost 3 bases, with 22 bases spanning the gap. The chain's CDR3 is CASSATRGGHLDTEAFF. The CDR3 DNA reads TGTGCCAGCAGCGCGACGAGGGGGGGACATCTCGACACTGAAGCTTTCTTT.

This clonotype was recorded at least ten times. The rearrangement uses TRBV20-1 and TRBJ2-5; 7 nucleotides match TRBD2. The V gene's germline CDR1 is DFQATT and CDR2 SNEGSKA (reference sequence). Trimming at V came to 3 bases and at J to 4 bases, leaving 8 bases not matched to a gene. The CDR3 has 14 amino acids. The CDR3 nucleotides read TGCAGTGCTAGCCGTCGGGAGGTAGGAGAGACCCAGTACTTC. It encodes CSASRREVGETQYF.

This clonotype was observed a handful of times. The chain carries TRBV20-1 and TRBJ2-7, with D hard to call. The CDR3 loop spans 13 amino acids. The V gene's germline CDR1 is DFQATT and CDR2 SNEGSKA (reference sequence). The germline V and J ends were trimmed by 3 bases and 2 bases, with 11 bases remaining between them. CDR3 residues: CSARWRQTYEQYF. The CDR3 DNA sequence: TGCAGTGCTAGGTGGCGGCAGACCTACGAGCAGTACTTC.

To note about this clonotype: This may be a read error, as it is one base from a much larger clone. V and J are TRBV12-3 or TRBV12-4 and TRBJ2-4; the D gene is possibly TRBD2 (5 bases). CDR3 size: 13 residues. The CDR3 DNA sequence: TGTGCCTGCAGTTTCCCGGGAAAAAACATTCAGTACTTC. It specifies CACSFPGKNIQYF.

This clonotype was recorded at least ten times. V and J are TRBV20-1 and TRBJ1-5; 8 nucleotides line up with TRBD1. Germline trimming cut 5 bases from V and 0 bases from J; bases unmatched to any gene: 3. Germline V gives CDR1 DFQATT, CDR2 SNEGSKA (reference sequence). The CDR3 covers 14 residues. CDR3 in DNA: TGCAGTGCTTGGACAGGGTTTAGCAATCAGCCCCAGCATTTT. Encoded protein: CSAWTGFSNQPQHF.

This clonotype has a count of ten or more. The V and J genes are TRBV12-3 or TRBV12-4 and TRBJ2-1; 11 positions agree with TRBD1. This CDR3 spans 17 amino acids. With V trimmed by 4 bases and J by 2 bases, 7 bases remained unmatched. Written as DNA, the CDR3 is TGTGCCAGCAGTTCGGGGACAGGGGGAGGGACCTACAATGAGCAGTTCTTC. The encoded protein is CASSSGTGGGTYNEQFF.

This clonotype has at least ten counts. This sequence joins TRBV7-9 and TRBJ1-2, with TRBD1 matching over 7 bases. Germline CDR1 and CDR2: SEHNR and FQNEAQ (reference sequence). The CDR3 contains 14 residues. Trimming at V came to 5 bases and at J to 2 bases, leaving 5 bases not matched to a gene. This CDR3 reads CASSQTTGNYGYTF. The CDR3 nucleotides are TGTGCCAGCAGCCAAACGACAGGGAACTATGGCTACACCTTC. The full variable domain, completed using reference TRBV7-9 and TRBJ1-2, is DTGVSQNPRHKITKRGQNVTFRCDPISEHNRLYWYRQTLGQGPEFLTYFQNEAQLEKSRLLSDRFSAERPKGSFSTLEIQRTEQGDSAMYLCASSQTTGNYGYTFGSGTRLTVV.

This clonotype was seen at least ten times. This chain links TRBV5-1 with TRBJ1-6, with no clear D. The CDR3 consists of 14 residues. Trimming shortened V by 1 base and J by 8 bases, and 10 bases separated the two germline ends. Germline V gives CDR1 SGHRS, CDR2 YFSETQ. CDR3 sequence reads: CASSLTGVDSPLHF. The CDR3 region has the DNA TGCGCCAGCAGCTTGACTGGGGTCGATTCACCCCTCCACTTT.

This chain connects TRBV11-2 to TRBJ2-1; TRBD2 agrees at 10 bases. V shed 4 bases, J shed 7 bases, and the junction held 4 bases outside the gene matches. Germline V gives CDR1 SGHAT, CDR2 FQNNGV. The CDR3 totals 14 residues. The CDR3 reads CASSSPGLANEQFF. The CDR3 coding sequence is TGTGCCAGCAGCTCACCGGGACTAGCGAATGAGCAGTTCTTC.

This clonotype was counted a few times. The chain carries TRBV6-2 or TRBV6-3 and TRBJ1-6, with 9 bases matching TRBD1. This CDR3 spans 13 amino acids. V lost 8 bases and J lost 8; bases outside the gene matches: 4. Germline CDR1 and CDR2: MNHEY and SVGEGT. Here the CDR3 reads CASSDRGDSPLHF. CDR3 in DNA: TGTGCCAGCTCGGACAGGGGAGATTCACCCCTCCACTTT.

The chain combines TRBV4-1 with TRBJ1-2; D not resolved. With 2 bases removed from V and 6 bases from J, the gap between germline ends came to 16 bases. This CDR3 comprises 15 residues. CDR1 is MGHRA and CDR2 is YSYEKL in the germline V gene. Here the CDR3 reads CASSQMGLPENGYTF. The CDR3 DNA sequence: TGCGCCAGCAGCCAAATGGGTCTTCCAGAGAATGGCTACACCTTC.

This clonotype was counted a few times. The V and J genes are TRBV20-1 and TRBJ2-7; 9 nucleotides agree with TRBD2. This CDR3 has 15 residues. Germline CDR1 DFQATT, CDR2 SNEGSKA (reference sequence). Trimming took 0 bases from V and 3 from J; bases not matched to a gene: 6. This chain's CDR3 is CSAREPASGDYEQYF. For the CDR3, the DNA is TGCAGTGCTAGAGAACCGGCTAGCGGGGACTACGAGCAGTACTTC.